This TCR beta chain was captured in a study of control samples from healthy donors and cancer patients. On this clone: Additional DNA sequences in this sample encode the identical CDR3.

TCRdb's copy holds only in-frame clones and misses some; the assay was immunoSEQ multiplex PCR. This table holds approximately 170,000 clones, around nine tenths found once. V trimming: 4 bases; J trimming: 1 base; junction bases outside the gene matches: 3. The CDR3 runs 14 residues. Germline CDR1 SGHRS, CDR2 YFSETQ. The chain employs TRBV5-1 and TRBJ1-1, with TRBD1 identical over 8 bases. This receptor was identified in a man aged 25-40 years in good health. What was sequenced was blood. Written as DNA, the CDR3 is TGCGCCAGCAGCGCCGGGACAGGGAACACTGAAGCTTTCTTT. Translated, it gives CASSAGTGNTEAFF. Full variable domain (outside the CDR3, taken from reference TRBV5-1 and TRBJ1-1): KAGVTQTPRYLIKTRGQQVTLSCSPISGHRSVSWYQQTPGQGLQFLFEYFSETQRNKGNFPGRFSGRQFSNSRSEMNVSTLELGDSALYLCASSAGTGNTEAFFGQGTRLTVV.